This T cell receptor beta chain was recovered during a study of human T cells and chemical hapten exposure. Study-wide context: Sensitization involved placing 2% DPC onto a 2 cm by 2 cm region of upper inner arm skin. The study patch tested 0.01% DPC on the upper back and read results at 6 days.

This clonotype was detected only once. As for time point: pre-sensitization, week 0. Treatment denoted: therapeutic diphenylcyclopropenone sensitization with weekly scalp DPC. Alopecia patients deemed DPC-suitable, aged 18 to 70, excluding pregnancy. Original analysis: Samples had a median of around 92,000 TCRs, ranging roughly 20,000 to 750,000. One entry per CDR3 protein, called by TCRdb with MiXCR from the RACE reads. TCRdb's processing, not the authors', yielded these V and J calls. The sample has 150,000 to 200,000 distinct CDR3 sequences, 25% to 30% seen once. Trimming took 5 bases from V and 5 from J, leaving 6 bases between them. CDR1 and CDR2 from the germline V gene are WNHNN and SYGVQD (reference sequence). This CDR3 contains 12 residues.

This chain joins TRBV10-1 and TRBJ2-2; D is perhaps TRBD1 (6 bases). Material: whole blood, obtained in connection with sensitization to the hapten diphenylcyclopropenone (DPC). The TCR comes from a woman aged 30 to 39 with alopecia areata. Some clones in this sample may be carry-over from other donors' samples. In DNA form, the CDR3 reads TGCGCCAGCAGTACAGGGACCGGGGAGCTGTTTTTT. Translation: CASSTGTGELFF.